Listed below are T cell receptor beta chains from one sample, sequenced in a study of T cell changes during pregnancy in multiple sclerosis. The table came from immunoSEQ multiplex PCR; TCRdb's copy has only in-frame clones and leaves some out. Of about 62,000 clones in the sample, 92% were seen once. The input for sequencing was peripheral blood, taken in the second trimester of pregnancy. The receptors shown here come from a female donor in good health, enrolled as a control in a pregnancy study. CDR3s include the opening cysteine and the closing phenylalanine or tryptophan. A D gene is named only where the DNA matches it firmly. For some rows the clone size is stated as once, few or many, or as a class when expanded; others skip it.

CDR3aa: CASSQATSGSPDTQYF
CDR3nt: TGTGCCAGCAGCCAAGCGACTAGCGGGAGTCCAGATACGCAGTATTTT
v_gene: TRBV4-2
j_gene: TRBJ2-3
d_gene: TRBD2
abundance: many

CDR3aa: CASSPDRVYGYTF
CDR3nt: TGTGCCAGCTCTCCGGACAGGGTCTATGGCTACACCTTC
v_gene: TRBV18
j_gene: TRBJ1-2
d_gene: TRBD1
abundance: NA

CDR3aa: CASTKNRLAGQETQYF
CDR3nt: TGTGCCAGTACCAAGAACCGACTAGCGGGGCAAGAGACCCAGTACTTC
v_gene: TRBV19
j_gene: TRBJ2-5
d_gene: TRBD2
abundance: NA

CDR3aa: CASSTSGLTVTQYF
CDR3nt: TGTGCCAGCTCAACTAGCGGGCTAACAGTTACGCAGTATTTT
v_gene: TRBV19
j_gene: TRBJ2-3
d_gene: TRBD2
abundance: NA

CDR3aa: CASSIDWEAGELFF
CDR3nt: TGTGCCAGTAGTATAGATTGGGAGGCCGGGGAGCTGTTTTTT
v_gene: TRBV19
j_gene: TRBJ2-2
d_gene: NA
abundance: NA

CDR3aa: CASSYGQVADTQYF
CDR3nt: TGTGCCAGCAGTTACGGGCAGGTCGCAGATACGCAGTATTTT
v_gene: TRBV6-6
j_gene: TRBJ2-3
d_gene: NA
abundance: NA

CDR3aa: CASSLQDAQLYEQYF
CDR3nt: TGTGCCAGCAGCCTCCAGGATGCCCAGCTCTACGAGCAGTACTTC
v_gene: TRBV11-2
j_gene: TRBJ2-7
d_gene: NA
abundance: NA

CDR3aa: CASSKQGPEAFF
CDR3nt: TGTGCCAGTAGTAAACAGGGGCCTGAAGCTTTCTTT
v_gene: TRBV19
j_gene: TRBJ1-1
d_gene: TRBD1
abundance: once

CDR3aa: CASSVGIGTGAGEQYF
CDR3nt: TGTGCCAGCAGCGTAGGCATAGGGACAGGGGCTGGCGAGCAGTACTTC
v_gene: TRBV9
j_gene: TRBJ2-7
d_gene: TRBD1
abundance: NA

CDR3aa: CATPTRGREQYF
CDR3nt: TGCGCCACTCCGACGCGGGGGAGGGAGCAGTACTTC
v_gene: TRBV10-1
j_gene: TRBJ2-7
d_gene: TRBD2
abundance: NA

CDR3aa: CASSQEAGIKNNEQFF
CDR3nt: TGCGCCAGCAGCCAAGAGGCAGGGATAAAAAACAATGAGCAGTTCTTC
v_gene: TRBV4-3
j_gene: TRBJ2-1
d_gene: NA
abundance: NA

CDR3aa: CASSLGGGPNYGYTF
CDR3nt: TGTGCCAGCAGCCTAGGTGGAGGCCCTAACTATGGCTACACCTTC
v_gene: TRBV7-2
j_gene: TRBJ1-2
d_gene: NA
abundance: NA

CDR3aa: CAWSTTRGAFF
CDR3nt: TGTGCCTGGAGTACTACACGCGGCGCTTTCTTT
v_gene: TRBV30
j_gene: TRBJ1-1
d_gene: NA
abundance: NA

CDR3aa: CASRTTGVSQPQHF
CDR3nt: TGTGCCAGTAGGACAACAGGGGTCAGTCAGCCCCAGCATTTT
v_gene: TRBV19
j_gene: TRBJ1-5
d_gene: TRBD1
abundance: NA

CDR3aa: CASRDETGSTFWEQYF
CDR3nt: TGTGCCAGCAGGGACGAGACGGGATCAACCTTTTGGGAGCAGTACTTC
v_gene: TRBV11-2
j_gene: TRBJ2-7
d_gene: NA
abundance: few

CDR3aa: CASSAASGGAETQYF
CDR3nt: TGCGCCAGCAGTGCGGCTAGCGGGGGGGCAGAGACCCAGTACTTC
v_gene: TRBV10-2
j_gene: TRBJ2-5
d_gene: TRBD2
abundance: NA

CDR3aa: CASSDGRANVLTF
CDR3nt: TGTGCCAGCAGTGACGGTCGTGCCAACGTCCTGACTTTC
v_gene: TRBV2
j_gene: TRBJ2-6
d_gene: NA
abundance: NA

CDR3aa: CASSPGTAYQPQHF
CDR3nt: TGTGCCAGCAGCCCCGGGACAGCCTATCAGCCCCAGCATTTT
v_gene: TRBV7-2
j_gene: TRBJ1-5
d_gene: TRBD1
abundance: NA

CDR3aa: CASSGTGSNQPQHF
CDR3nt: TGCGCCAGCAGTGGGACAGGGAGCAATCAGCCCCAGCATTTT
v_gene: TRBV10-2
j_gene: TRBJ1-5
d_gene: TRBD1
abundance: NA

CDR3aa: CASSRNSNTIYF
CDR3nt: TGTGCCAGCAGCCGCAACTCAAACACCATATATTTT
v_gene: TRBV11-2
j_gene: TRBJ1-3
d_gene: NA
abundance: NA

CDR3aa: CASSSSGAVRETQYF
CDR3nt: TGTGCCAGCAGCAGTAGCGGAGCGGTGCGAGAGACCCAGTACTTC
v_gene: TRBV7-9
j_gene: TRBJ2-5
d_gene: NA
abundance: NA

CDR3aa: CASRGAGLNEKLFF
CDR3nt: TGTGCCAGCCGGGGGGCGGGACTAAATGAAAAACTGTTTTTT
v_gene: TRBV6-5
j_gene: TRBJ1-4
d_gene: NA
abundance: NA

CDR3aa: CASSRRDGGQPQHF
CDR3nt: TGTGCCAGCAGCAGGAGGGACGGTGGTCAGCCCCAGCATTTT
v_gene: TRBV25-1
j_gene: TRBJ1-5
d_gene: NA
abundance: NA

CDR3aa: CAWTATGQGQPQHF
CDR3nt: TGTGCCTGGACCGCGACAGGGCAGGGTCAGCCCCAGCATTTT
v_gene: TRBV30
j_gene: TRBJ1-5
d_gene: TRBD1
abundance: NA

CDR3aa: CASRGQTNTEAFF
CDR3nt: TGTGCCAGCAGGGGGCAGACTAACACTGAAGCTTTCTTT
v_gene: TRBV28
j_gene: TRBJ1-1
d_gene: NA
abundance: NA

CDR3aa: CASMWDRGSQYF
CDR3nt: TGTGCCAGCATGTGGGACAGGGGGTCCCAGTACTTC
v_gene: TRBV2
j_gene: TRBJ2-5
d_gene: TRBD1
abundance: NA